This TCR beta chain was captured in a study of T-cell reconstitution after alpha-beta-depleted transplantation in children. Unique molecular identifiers were built into the TCRbeta library. TCRdb reanalysed the PCR reads using MiXCR and keeps one entry per CDR3 protein. The sample holds hundreds of thousands of distinct CDR3 sequences; over 9.5% are singletons and the top ten take less than 4.5%. V lost 4 bases and J lost 3, with 13 bases in between. Germline CDR1 reads SGHDN; CDR2 reads FVKESK. This CDR3 has 14 residues. This clonotype was detected ten times or more. This TCR was recovered from a human donor who donated a stem cell graft to a child with acute myeloid leukemia. The V gene is TRBV14, the J gene TRBJ2-7; D ambiguous. The starting material was PBMCs from the stem cell graft donor, obtained from the stem cell graft. In DNA, the CDR3 is TGTGCCAGCAGCCGTCTGGGCGCTTACTACGAGCAGTACTTC. Its translation is CASSRLGAYYEQYF. Full variable domain (missing parts from reference TRBV14 and TRBJ2-7): EAGVTQFPSHSVIEKGQTVTLRCDPISGHDNLYWYRRVMGKEIKFLLHFVKESKQDESGMPNNRFLAERTGGTYSTLKVQPAELEDSGVYFCASSRLGAYYEQYFGPGTRLTVT.